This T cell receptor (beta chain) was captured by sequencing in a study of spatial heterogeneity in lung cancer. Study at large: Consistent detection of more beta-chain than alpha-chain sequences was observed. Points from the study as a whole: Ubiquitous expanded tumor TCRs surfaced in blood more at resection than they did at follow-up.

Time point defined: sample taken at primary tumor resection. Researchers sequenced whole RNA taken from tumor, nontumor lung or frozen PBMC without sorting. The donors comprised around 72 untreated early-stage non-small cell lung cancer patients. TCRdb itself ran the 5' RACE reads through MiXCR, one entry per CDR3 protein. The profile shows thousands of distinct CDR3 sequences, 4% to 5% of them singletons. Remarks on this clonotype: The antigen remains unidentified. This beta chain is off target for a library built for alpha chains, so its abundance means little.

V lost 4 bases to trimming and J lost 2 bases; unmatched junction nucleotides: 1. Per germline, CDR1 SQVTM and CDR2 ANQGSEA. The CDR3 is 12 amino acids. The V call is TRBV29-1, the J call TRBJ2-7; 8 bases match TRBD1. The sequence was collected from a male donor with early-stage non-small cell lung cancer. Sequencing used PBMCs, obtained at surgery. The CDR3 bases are TGCAGCGTTGCACAGGGGGCCTACGAGCAGTACTTC. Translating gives CSVAQGAYEQYF.